The 32 T cell receptor beta chains in this list originate from one sample, sequenced in a study of blood T cells in healthy people across ages. It was with a sample-barcoded 5' primer and a J-beta primer mix that a second PCR of roughly 7 to 12 cycles was run. MiXCR, applied by TCRdb to the 5' RACE reads, yields one record per CDR3 protein. The sample consists of around 650,000 distinct CDR3 sequences, 35% to 50% of them appearing once. Sequencing input: blood. Receptors originate from a man older than 75 in good health.

This clonotype was counted at least ten times. The chain carries TRBV4-3 and TRBJ2-3; 9 bases match TRBD1. The CDR3 is made up of 15 amino acids. The V and J ends lost 5 bases and 1 base, in that order; junction bases with no gene match: 4. Germline-derived CDR1 and CDR2 are LGHNA and YSLEER. The CDR3 DNA is TGCGCCAGCAGCGACCGGGACAGGGGCACAGATACGCAGTATTTT. It codes for CASSDRDRGTDTQYF.

This clonotype was counted a few times. This chain links TRBV6-2 or TRBV6-3 with TRBJ2-7; D not resolved. Trimming shortened V by 5 bases and J by 0 bases, and 11 bases separated the two germline ends. Germline lookup yields CDR1 MNHEY and CDR2 SVGEGT. The CDR3 is 14 residues long. The chain's CDR3 is CASSDDLDSYEQYF. The CDR3 nucleotides are TGTGCCAGCAGTGACGACTTAGACTCCTACGAGCAGTACTTC.

This chain connects TRBV12-3 or TRBV12-4 to TRBJ2-1; D is ambiguous. Trimming cost V 3 bases and J 11 bases, with 11 bases left between them. The CDR3 is 12 amino acids. The CDR3 sequence is CASSFEELQQFF. The CDR3 coding sequence is TGTGCCAGCAGTTTCGAGGAACTCCAGCAGTTCTTC.

The chain combines TRBV12-3 or TRBV12-4 with TRBJ2-3; TRBD2 matches at 7 bases. The V segment lost 5 bases and the J segment 0 bases; nucleotides outside the gene matches: 8. The CDR3 is made up of 16 amino acids. This CDR3 is CASSPRASGSTDTQYF. DNA of the CDR3: TGTGCCAGCAGTCCCAGGGCTAGCGGAAGCACAGATACGCAGTATTTT.

This clonotype occurred a few times. The rearrangement uses TRBV7-2 and TRBJ1-6; TRBD1 might be the D (5 bases). The V end was cut by 1 base, the J end by 4 bases, with 11 bases between. The CDR3 loop spans 16 amino acids. Per the germline V gene, CDR1 is SGHTA and CDR2 is FQGNSA. The CDR3 DNA sequence: TGTGCCAGCAGCTTAGGATCAGGGAGTTATAATTCACCCCTCCACTTT. It is translated as CASSLGSGSYNSPLHF.

The chain joins TRBV18 to TRBJ1-1; D is possibly TRBD1 (5 bases). Per the germline V gene, CDR1 is KGHSH and CDR2 is LQKENI. The CDR3 is 14 residues long. Trimming removed 4 bases from V and 3 bases from J, with 12 bases in between. Written as DNA, the CDR3 is TGTGCCAGCTCACTCATCGGGACGGACACTGAAGCTTTCTTT. It specifies CASSLIGTDTEAFF.

This clonotype has a count of ten or more. V gene TRBV20-1 combines with J gene TRBJ1-2; D remains unclear. Germline V gene lookup returns CDR1 DFQATT and CDR2 SNEGSKA (reference sequence). The CDR3 loop spans 16 amino acids. V was cut by 0 bases and J by 0 bases, with 14 bases left in between. The CDR3 is CSARDLFPSTNYGYTF. The DNA of the CDR3 is TGCAGTGCTAGAGACCTTTTCCCCTCGACTAACTATGGCTACACCTTC.

Ten or more counts support this clonotype. The genes are TRBV7-2 and TRBJ2-7; D is unclear. The germline V gene encodes CDR1 SGHTA and CDR2 FQGNSA. V lost 2 bases to trimming and J lost 2 bases, with 7 bases between them. There are 13 residues in the CDR3. The CDR3 DNA reads as TGTGCCAGCAGCTTACAGCCCGCCTACGAGCAGTACTTC. This gives the protein CASSLQPAYEQYF. The variable domain in full, with the rest retrieved from reference TRBV7-2 and TRBJ2-7, is GAGVSQSPSNKVTEKGKDVELRCDPISGHTALYWYRQSLGQGLEFLIYFQGNSAPDKSGLPSDRFSAERTGGSVSTLTIQRTQQEDSAVYLCASSLQPAYEQYFGPGTRLTVT.

The chain links TRBV9 to TRBJ2-1; D remains unclear. V lost 4 bases, J lost 6 bases, and 14 bases lay in between. In germline, CDR1 is SGDLS, CDR2 YYNGEE. The CDR3 is 14 residues long. CDR3 DNA: TGTGCCAGCAGCCTTGTACCTGGAACCAATGAGCAGTTCTTC. It is translated as CASSLVPGTNEQFF.

This clonotype has more than one count but fewer than ten. The rearrangement links TRBV5-1 to TRBJ2-1; D not certain. Trimming pared 0 bases from V and 10 bases from J, leaving 14 bases between. The CDR3 spans 14 residues. Germline V CDR1 and CDR2: SGHRS, YFSETQ. The DNA for the CDR3 is TGCGCCAGCAGCTTGGAGGTACCAGCCGTCGAGCAGTTCTTC. Translation: CASSLEVPAVEQFF.

This clonotype was recorded a few times. The chain links TRBV6-2 or TRBV6-3 to TRBJ1-1; no clear D. Germline CDR1 is MNHEY and CDR2 is SVGEGT. V was cut by 6 bases and J by 1 base, with 6 bases left in between. The CDR3 runs 12 residues. The DNA of the CDR3 is TGTGCCAGCAGATGGCCGAACACTGAAGCTTTCTTT. It codes for CASRWPNTEAFF.

This clonotype was seen a handful of times. This chain connects TRBV7-9 to TRBJ2-1; D unresolved. The closer fit of TRBJ2-7 to the DNA end suggests the J call may be wrong. The CDR3 has 11 residues. CDR1 and CDR2 (germline): SEHNR, FQNEAQ (reference sequence). The CDR3 nucleotides read TGTGCCAGCAGCCCGAGTAATGAGCAGTACTTC. Protein sequence: CASSPSNEQYF.

This clonotype was picked up a small number of times. This chain joins TRBV6-5 and TRBJ1-4, with no clear D. Germline V gene data show CDR1 as MNHEY and CDR2 as SVGAGI. The V and J ends lost 2 bases and 5 bases respectively, with 12 bases between them. CDR3 length: 15 amino acids. The CDR3 nucleotides read TGTGCCAGCAGTTACGATGGGGTTCGAAATGAAAAACTGTTTTTT. Translation: CASSYDGVRNEKLFF.

In this sample, this clonotype turned up once. This sequence joins TRBV7-2 and TRBJ2-3; D remains unclear. CDR1 SGHTA and CDR2 FQGNSA come from the germline V gene. The length of the CDR3 is 13 residues. With 2 bases removed from V and 6 bases from J, the gap between germline ends came to 9 bases. CDR3 bases: TGTGCCAGCAGCTTAATTCAAGGTGATACGCAGTATTTT. Translated, it gives CASSLIQGDTQYF.

V gene TRBV18 combines with J gene TRBJ2-3; 10 positions agree with TRBD1. The CDR3 runs to 16 residues. Germline loops: CDR1 KGHSH, CDR2 LQKENI. V shed 1 base and J 1 base; nucleotides not matched to a gene: 2. The DNA of the CDR3 is TGTGCCAGCTCACCACGGGGACAGGGGCGCACAGATACGCAGTATTTT. The encoded protein is CASSPRGQGRTDTQYF.

This clonotype was observed a handful of times. The CDR3 sequence: CASSLEGVTTYEQYF. In DNA, the CDR3 is TGCGCCAGCAGCTTGGAAGGGGTGACGACCTACGAGCAGTACTTC. The rearrangement links TRBV5-1 to TRBJ2-7, with TRBD1 as a possible D gene (5 bases). Germline V gene data show CDR1 as SGHRS and CDR2 as YFSETQ. This CDR3 has 15 residues. With 0 bases removed from V and 2 bases from J, the gap between germline ends came to 12 bases.

This chain connects TRBV3-1 to TRBJ2-5; D uncertain. Germline V lookup: CDR1 LGHDT, CDR2 YNNKEL (reference sequence). V was clipped by 2 bases and J by 2 bases, with 12 bases between them. This CDR3 is built from 15 residues. As DNA, the CDR3 is TGTGCCAGCAGCCAACCTAAAGGGCGACAAGAGACCCAGTACTTC. Its translation is CASSQPKGRQETQYF.

The rearrangement links TRBV11-1 to TRBJ2-7; tentatively, D is TRBD1 or TRBD2 (5 bases each). In germline, CDR1 is SGHAT, CDR2 FQDESV (reference sequence). The CDR3 covers 16 residues. Trimming removed 1 base at V and 3 bases at J, with 16 bases between. DNA of the CDR3: TGTGCCAGCAGCTTAGGAGGTAAAGGGACCTACTACGAGCAGTACTTC. It translates to CASSLGGKGTYYEQYF. The full variable domain, rest sourced from reference TRBV11-1 and TRBJ2-7, is EAEVAQSPRYKITEKSQAVAFWCDPISGHATLYWYRQILGQGPELLVQFQDESVVDDSQLPKDRFSAERLKGVDSTLKIQPAELGDSAMYLCASSLGGKGTYYEQYFGPGTRLTVT.

The V and J genes are TRBV20-1 and TRBJ2-3, with a weak D call TRBD1 (6 bases). V lost 3 bases and J 2 bases, leaving 12 bases between the germline ends. CDR1 and CDR2 from the germline V gene are DFQATT and SNEGSKA (reference sequence). The CDR3 has 14 amino acids. CDR3 coding DNA: TGCAGTGCTAGGCGGACAGCAAACACAGATACGCAGTATTTT. Protein sequence: CSARRTANTDTQYF.

This clonotype was seen only a few times. This sequence joins TRBV12-3 or TRBV12-4 and TRBJ2-4; D is possibly TRBD2 (6 bases). This CDR3 has 13 residues. The V gene lost 5 bases and the J gene lost 13 bases, with 18 bases spanning the gap. In nucleotides, the CDR3 is TGTGCCAGCAGTCCCCTCGGGGGTAGGGAGCAGTACTTC. Translated: CASSPLGGREQYF.

V and J are TRBV10-2 and TRBJ2-3, with D perhaps given as TRBD1 or TRBD2 (5 bases each). Germline values: CDR1 WSHSY, CDR2 SAAADI. This CDR3 has 15 residues. Trimming pared 3 bases from V and 4 bases from J, leaving 14 bases between. CDR3 region: CASSDFGGVSDTQYF. The CDR3 region has the DNA TGCGCCAGCAGTGATTTTGGGGGAGTGTCAGATACGCAGTATTTT.

V and J are TRBV6-2 or TRBV6-3 and TRBJ2-3; 9 bases are a match to TRBD2. The CDR3 has 19 amino acids. Germline CDR1 is MNHEY and CDR2 is SVGEGT. V dropped 0 bases and J dropped 7; count of bases not matched to a gene: 17. The CDR3 region has the DNA TGTGCCAGCAGTTACTCGATTGATAGCGGGAGATGGACTAGAAATACGCAGTATTTT. Its translation is CASSYSIDSGRWTRNTQYF.

There are a few counts of this clonotype. At one of its ends the junction is not consistent with the germline gene, which may arise from a read error. J is TRBJ2-1 and V is TRBV5-1; unclear D gene. The germline V gene encodes CDR1 SGHRS and CDR2 YFSETQ. The CDR3 length is 13 residues. The CDR3 reads CASRLDWSDEQFF. The CDR3, as DNA: TGCGCCAGCAGATTGGATTGGTCAGATGAGCAGTTCTTC.

The chain is built from TRBV5-5 and TRBJ2-3; perhaps TRBD1 as D (5 bases). The CDR3 extends over 14 amino acids. The V end was cut by 2 bases, the J end by 2 bases, with 9 bases between. Germline V gene sequence: CDR1 SGHKS, CDR2 YYEKEE (reference sequence). CDR3 residues: CASSFDRNTDTQYF. In DNA, the CDR3 is TGTGCCAGCAGCTTCGACAGAAACACAGATACGCAGTATTTT.

The chain employs TRBV5-1 and TRBJ2-7; a possible D gene is TRBD2 (6 bases). Germline assignment: CDR1 SGHRS and CDR2 YFSETQ. CDR3 length: 18 residues. V lost 5 bases and J 9 bases, leaving 33 bases between the germline ends. CDR3 sequence (DNA): TGCGCCAGCAGTTCCCAGATCGCGGGGCGAAGGGTAGGGGCGGCGCAGTACTTC. It translates to CASSSQIAGRRVGAAQYF. Supplemented by reference TRBV5-1 and TRBJ2-7, the full variable domain reads KAGVTQTPRYLIKTRGQQVTLSCSPISGHRSVSWYQQTPGQGLQFLFEYFSETQRNKGNFPGRFSGRQFSNSRSEMNVSTLELGDSALYLCASSSQIAGRRVGAAQYFGPGTRLTVT.

This chain connects TRBV5-1 to TRBJ2-7; 10 bases map to TRBD1. The V and J ends lost 4 bases and 7 bases, in that order; junction bases with no gene match: 17. The CDR3 runs 17 residues. Germline CDR1 is SGHRS and CDR2 is YFSETQ. The CDR3 is CASSPSTGTGAYNEQYF. As DNA, the CDR3 is TGCGCCAGCAGCCCATCGACCGGGACAGGGGCCTACAATGAGCAGTACTTC.

This clonotype was counted only a few times. The chain carries TRBV7-2 and TRBJ2-1; perhaps TRBD1 as D (6 bases). Trimming took 0 bases from V and 2 from J, leaving 20 bases between them. Looked up from germline, CDR1 is SGHTA and CDR2 is FQGNSA. The CDR3 is 19 residues long. The CDR3 loop reads CASSLALSPGHGPYNEQFF. For the CDR3, the DNA is TGTGCCAGCAGCTTAGCGCTGTCTCCGGGACACGGACCCTACAATGAGCAGTTCTTC.

This clonotype was observed a handful of times. The J gene is TRBJ2-1, the V gene TRBV4-2; 8 bases line up with TRBD1. Germline V gene lookup returns CDR1 LGHNA and CDR2 YNFKEQ. This CDR3 is built from 16 residues. The junction had 10 bases not matched to a gene; V was cut back by 4 bases and J by 5 bases. In DNA form, the CDR3 reads TGTGCCAGCAGCCTCCACCTGTCACAGGGGGACAATGAGCAGTTCTTC. This gives the protein CASSLHLSQGDNEQFF.

This clonotype showed up many times. The V gene is TRBV3-1, the J gene TRBJ2-1; 11 nucleotides align to TRBD2. CDR1 is LGHDT, CDR2 YNNKEL, per germline (reference sequence). The V gene end was trimmed by 4 bases and the J gene end by 5 bases; junction bases not matched to a gene: 4. There are 15 residues in the CDR3. The CDR3 is CASSLLAGGHNEQFF. DNA of the CDR3: TGTGCCAGCAGCCTATTAGCGGGAGGGCACAATGAGCAGTTCTTC.

As for this clonotype: Mismatch with germline at one junction end may stem from a read error. The V gene is TRBV7-2, the J gene TRBJ1-1; the D gene is possibly TRBD1 (5 bases). The CDR3 is 15 amino acids. The germline V gene encodes CDR1 SGHTA and CDR2 FQGNSA. This CDR3 reads CASSLARGFATEAFF. Here the CDR3 DNA reads TGTGCCAGCAGCCTAGCCCGGGGGTTTGCCACTGAAGCTTTCTTT.

The V and J genes are TRBV7-2 and TRBJ2-4; D might be TRBD1 (7 bases). V lost 5 bases, J lost 3 bases, and 14 bases lay in between. From germline, CDR1 is SGHTA and CDR2 FQGNSA. The CDR3 runs to 15 residues. CDR3 loop: CASSRQGGVKNIQYF. In DNA form, the CDR3 reads TGTGCCAGCAGCCGACAGGGAGGAGTCAAAAACATTCAGTACTTC.

V and J are TRBV7-2 and TRBJ2-7, with 12 positions matching TRBD2. The germline CDR1 and CDR2 sequences are SGHTA and FQGNSA. The CDR3 has 16 residues. Germline trimming cut 5 bases from V and 4 bases from J; bases unmatched to any gene: 9. CDR3 sequence (DNA): TGTGCCAGCAGCCTTTCTAGCGGGGGGGCCGTTTACGAGCAGTACTTC. Encoded protein: CASSLSSGGAVYEQYF.